What follows are 20 T cell receptor beta chains derived from one specimen sequenced in a study of T cells in tuberculosis. Profiled with immunoSEQ multiplex PCR; TCRdb holds only in-frame clones, not every one. The repertoire has some 23,000 clones, about 92% of them found once; the top ten carry roughly 17%. Sample: PBMCs. These receptor sequences come from a donor aged 10 to 29 with latent tuberculosis or without tuberculosis infection. Some clones in this sample may be carry-over from other donors' samples.

V usage is TRBV9 and J usage is TRBJ2-3; the match to TRBD2 covers 8 bases. Trimming took 0 bases from V and 5 from J; bases not matched to a gene: 8. The CDR3 has 16 amino acids. The germline gives CDR1 SGDLS, CDR2 YYNGEE. The CDR3 nucleotides are TGTGCCAGCAGCGTAGCCAGCGCGGGAGGAGAAGATACGCAGTATTTT. Protein product: CASSVASAGGEDTQYF.

The chain links TRBV18 to TRBJ1-1, with a possible D match to TRBD1 (6 bases). CDR1 is KGHSH and CDR2 is LQKENI in the germline V gene. The CDR3 has 15 residues. V was clipped by 0 bases and J by 1 base, with 9 bases between them. The CDR3 sequence is CASSPPDRSNTEAFF. The DNA for the CDR3 is TGTGCCAGCTCACCACCGGACAGATCGAACACTGAAGCTTTCTTT.

The chain has TRBV6-5 and TRBJ2-7; D remains ambiguous. This CDR3 has 16 residues. The germline V and J ends were trimmed by 0 bases and 4 bases, with 16 bases remaining between them. Germline lookup yields CDR1 MNHEY and CDR2 SVGAGI. Written as DNA, the CDR3 is TGTGCCAGCAGTTACTCGATGCGGAGTAATGAGTACGAGCAGTACTTC. Protein product: CASSYSMRSNEYEQYF.

The V and J genes are TRBV6-6 and TRBJ2-7; 7 bases fit TRBD1. The length of the CDR3 is 14 residues. Germline trimming cut 5 bases from V and 3 bases from J; bases unmatched to any gene: 7. Germline CDR1 is MNHNY and CDR2 is SVGAGI (reference sequence). The CDR3 nucleotides are TGTGCCAGCAGTAAACAGGGACAGTTCTACGAGCAGTACTTC. Protein sequence: CASSKQGQFYEQYF.

The J gene is TRBJ1-4, the V gene TRBV6-5; D unclear. Germline V lookup: CDR1 MNHEY, CDR2 SVGAGI. The germline V and J ends were trimmed by 2 bases and 5 bases, with 12 bases remaining between them. CDR3 size: 15 residues. The CDR3 nucleotides are TGTGCCAGCAGTTACCGGCGGGGAATAAATGAAAAACTGTTTTTT. It is translated as CASSYRRGINEKLFF.

This clone occurred once. This chain links TRBV6-5 with TRBJ1-2; 8 nucleotides match TRBD1. The V gene end was trimmed by 7 bases and the J gene end by 13 bases; junction bases not matched to a gene: 14. Germline assignment: CDR1 MNHEY and CDR2 SVGAGI. This CDR3 comprises 13 residues. CDR3 sequence reads: CASKLCQGALITF. The CDR3 DNA sequence: TGTGCCAGCAAGCTCTGTCAGGGGGCATTGATCACCTTC.

This clone was counted once. The gene calls are TRBV7-6 and TRBJ2-1; tentatively, D is TRBD1 (5 bases). Deletions cut 1 base from V and 4 bases from J, with 8 bases between. Germline loops: CDR1 SGHVS, CDR2 FNYEAQ. The CDR3 has 14 residues. The CDR3 coding sequence is TGTGCCAGCAGCTTAGATCCAGGGTACAATGAGCAGTTCTTC. Translated: CASSLDPGYNEQFF.

This chain uses TRBV15 with TRBJ2-1; TRBD2 aligns across 10 bases. CDR3 length: 15 amino acids. Germline V CDR1 and CDR2: LNHNV, YYDKDF (reference sequence). V shed 0 bases, J shed 8 bases, and the junction held 4 bases outside the gene matches. The CDR3 coding sequence is TGTGCCACCAGCAGAGAAAGCGGGGGGGCCGATGAGCAGTTCTTC. The encoded protein is CATSRESGGADEQFF.

This chain links TRBV10-3 with TRBJ2-7; 9 nucleotides align to TRBD1. V dropped 3 bases and J dropped 4; count of bases not matched to a gene: 13. Germline CDR1 is ENHRY and CDR2 is SYGVKD. The CDR3 extends over 17 amino acids. CDR3: CAISEVVGGTGRYEQYF. The CDR3 region has the DNA TGTGCCATCAGTGAAGTAGTAGGAGGGACAGGGCGGTACGAGCAGTACTTC.

This clone has a handful of counts. V gene TRBV5-1 combines with J gene TRBJ2-1; 7 nucleotides align to TRBD1. Germline trimming cut 4 bases from V and 0 bases from J; bases unmatched to any gene: 7. The CDR3 spans 16 residues. In germline, CDR1 is SGHRS, CDR2 YFSETQ. CDR3 region: CASSAEGATSYNEQFF. The DNA of the CDR3 is TGCGCCAGCAGCGCCGAGGGGGCAACCTCCTACAATGAGCAGTTCTTC. Looking up the rest from reference TRBV5-1 and TRBJ2-1 gives the full variable domain: KAGVTQTPRYLIKTRGQQVTLSCSPISGHRSVSWYQQTPGQGLQFLFEYFSETQRNKGNFPGRFSGRQFSNSRSEMNVSTLELGDSALYLCASSAEGATSYNEQFFGPGTRLTVL.

This rearrangement joins TRBV4-1 to TRBJ2-3; the D is unclear. Trimming took 1 base from V and 3 from J, leaving 5 bases between them. This CDR3 region has 13 residues. CDR1 MGHRA and CDR2 YSYEKL come from the germline V gene. DNA of the CDR3: TGCGCCAGCAGCCAAGTCCGGACAGATACGCAGTATTTT. Translating it yields CASSQVRTDTQYF.

The gene calls are TRBV5-1 and TRBJ1-2, with 11 bases aligning to TRBD1. The CDR3 has 18 amino acids. Looked up from germline, CDR1 is SGHRS and CDR2 is YFSETQ. The V segment lost 4 bases and the J segment 2 bases; nucleotides outside the gene matches: 13. For the CDR3, the DNA is TGCGCCAGCAGCCCAGTCCCGGGACAGGGGGTAGGGAACTATGGCTACACCTTC. Its protein is CASSPVPGQGVGNYGYTF.

This chain joins TRBV7-2 and TRBJ2-3; possibly TRBD1 for D (6 bases). This CDR3 has 14 residues. Trimming stripped 5 bases from V and 1 base from J, with 10 bases between. Germline V lookup: CDR1 SGHTA, CDR2 FQGNSA. CDR3 region: CASSAAGGTDTQYF. The CDR3 DNA reads as TGTGCCAGCAGCGCCGCAGGGGGCACAGATACGCAGTATTTT.

The chain has TRBV7-9 and TRBJ1-2; TRBD1 matches 8 bases. V shed 5 bases, J shed 10 bases, and the junction held 6 bases outside the gene matches. Germline V gene lookup returns CDR1 SEHNR and CDR2 FQNEAQ (reference sequence). The CDR3 has 12 amino acids. CDR3 sequence reads: CASSPGQGYYTF. In nucleotides, the CDR3 is TGTGCCAGCAGCCCCGGACAGGGATACTACACCTTC. The full variable domain, with the rest looked up from reference TRBV7-9 and TRBJ1-2, is DTGVSQNPRHKITKRGQNVTFRCDPISEHNRLYWYRQTLGQGPEFLTYFQNEAQLEKSRLLSDRFSAERPKGSFSTLEIQRTEQGDSAMYLCASSPGQGYYTFGSGTRLTVV.

This chain uses TRBV7-9 with TRBJ1-3; a possible D gene is TRBD1 (5 bases). CDR1 is SEHNR, CDR2 FQNEAQ, per germline (reference sequence). This CDR3 contains 14 residues. The ends were cut back, 0 bases at V and 5 bases at J, with 8 bases in the middle. The CDR3 spells CASSLAPGRNTIYF. The CDR3 DNA follows: TGTGCCAGCAGCTTAGCCCCAGGGCGAAACACCATATATTTT.

This clone has more than one count but fewer than ten. CDR3 amino acids: CASSLYAGVGFF. Written as DNA, the CDR3 is TGTGCCAGCAGCTTGTACGCGGGGGTGGGGTTCTTC. The chain employs TRBV11-2 and TRBJ2-1; 7 positions agree with TRBD2. Germline V lookup: CDR1 SGHAT, CDR2 FQNNGV. Trimming at V came to 3 bases and at J to 15 bases, leaving 8 bases not matched to a gene. This CDR3 region has 12 residues.

In its sample, this clone was seen a few times. The rearrangement links TRBV2 to TRBJ2-7, with 9 nucleotides matching TRBD1. This CDR3 has 14 amino acids. In germline, CDR1 is SNHLY, CDR2 FYNNEI. V lost 6 bases and J lost 4; bases outside the gene matches: 7. This CDR3 is CASRPGQGVYEQYF. In DNA form, the CDR3 reads TGTGCCAGCAGGCCGGGACAGGGCGTATACGAGCAGTACTTC. The full variable domain, rest sourced from reference TRBV2 and TRBJ2-7, is EPEVTQTPSHQVTQMGQEVILRCVPISNHLYFYWYRQILGQKVEFLVSFYNNEISEKSEIFDDQFSVERPDGSNFTLKIRSTKLEDSAMYFCASRPGQGVYEQYFGPGTRLTVT.

This chain uses TRBV6-6 with TRBJ2-7; weak D call: TRBD1 (6 bases). Per germline, CDR1 MNHNY and CDR2 SVGAGI (reference sequence). Between the trimmed V and J ends, which lost 7 bases and 0 bases, there was a span of 10 bases. This CDR3 has 13 amino acids. The chain's CDR3 is CASKDSSSYEQYF. CDR3 coding DNA: TGTGCCAGCAAGGACAGTAGCTCCTACGAGCAGTACTTC.

The chain recombines TRBV7-9 with TRBJ1-2; D is perhaps TRBD1 (5 bases). The germline V and J ends were trimmed by 0 bases and 4 bases, with 12 bases remaining between them. The germline V gene encodes CDR1 SEHNR and CDR2 FQNEAQ (reference sequence). This CDR3 is 15 amino acids long. The CDR3 nucleotides read TGTGCCAGCAGCTTAGCGCGGCGGGGCCCCTATGGCTACACCTTC. Protein product: CASSLARRGPYGYTF.

The chain employs TRBV29-1 and TRBJ1-1; D unclear. The V end lost 5 bases, the J end lost 5 bases, and 9 bases lay between the germline ends. The germline CDR1 and CDR2 sequences are SQVTM and ANQGSEA. The CDR3 has 11 amino acids. CDR3 nucleotides: TGCAGCGTTTCTTTAGCGACTGAAGCTTTCTTT. It yields the protein CSVSLATEAFF.